Below are 10 T cell receptor beta chains sequenced from a single sample in a study of response to subunit inactivated influenza vaccine. MiXCR, applied by TCRdb to the RT-PCR reads, yields one record per CDR3 protein. The sample records roughly 620,000 distinct CDR3 sequences, approximately 10% being singletons. The same data also went into a second study, on T cells expressing NK-cell markers. That investigation notes: cDNA encoding TCR beta was synthesized via 5'RACE template switching incorporating UMIs.

Sequenced material: PBMCs from blood, taken on the day of vaccination. These receptors came from a man aged 50-60 years who received an inactivated influenza vaccine.

This clonotype was seen repeatedly, ten times or more. CDR3 nucleotides: TGTGCCTCCCGTTACACAGATACGCAGTATTTT. This translates into CASRYTDTQYF. This rearrangement joins TRBV7-2 to TRBJ2-3, with unresolved D. CDR1 SGHTA and CDR2 FQGNSA come from the germline V gene. The CDR3 totals 11 residues. The V end was cut by 11 bases, the J end by 2 bases, with 8 bases between.

In this sample, this clonotype turned up a few times. This may be a read error, as it is one base from a much larger clone. The chain combines TRBV29-1 with TRBJ2-1; D call uncertain. This CDR3 has 15 residues. Trimming stripped 5 bases from V and 5 bases from J, with 19 bases between. In germline, CDR1 is SQVTM, CDR2 ANQGSEA. DNA of the CDR3: TGCAGCGTTAGGTTGACCATCAGACACGACAATGAGCAGTTCTTC. Translation: CSVRLTIRHDNEQFF.

V and J are TRBV3-1 and TRBJ1-1, with D hard to call. The CDR3 length is 13 residues. Germline V gene lookup returns CDR1 LGHDT and CDR2 YNNKEL (reference sequence). V gave up 3 bases and J gave up 3 bases, with 8 bases separating them. The CDR3 nucleotides are TGTGCCAGCAGCCAGACGGAAGACACTGAAGCTTTCTTT. Protein: CASSQTEDTEAFF.

This clonotype was observed a few times. DNA for the CDR3: TGTGCCAGCAGCGGCTGGATGACAGGGACAGAGACCCAGTACTTC. As protein: CASSGWMTGTETQYF. The chain recombines TRBV7-9 with TRBJ2-5; 7 positions match TRBD1. Germline V gene lookup returns CDR1 SEHNR and CDR2 FQNEAQ (reference sequence). This CDR3 comprises 15 residues. With V trimmed by 5 bases and J by 4 bases, 10 bases remained unmatched. Using reference TRBV7-9 and TRBJ2-5 for the parts outside the CDR3, the full variable domain is DTGVSQNPRHKITKRGQNVTFRCDPISEHNRLYWYRQTLGQGPEFLTYFQNEAQLEKSRLLSDRFSAERPKGSFSTLEIQRTEQGDSAMYLCASSGWMTGTETQYFGPGTRLLVL.

V usage is TRBV28 and J usage is TRBJ1-5, with D uncertain. V lost 2 bases, J lost 9 bases, and 5 bases lay in between. Germline V gene data show CDR1 as MDHEN and CDR2 as SYDVKM. The CDR3 covers 11 residues. The CDR3: CASSLMSPQHF. CDR3 in DNA: TGTGCCAGCAGTTTAATGTCGCCCCAGCATTTT. Complete variable domain (other parts from reference TRBV28 and TRBJ1-5): DVKVTQSSRYLVKRTGEKVFLECVQDMDHENMFWYRQDPGLGLRLIYFSYDVKMKEKGDIPEGYSVSREKKERFSLILESASTNQTSMYLCASSLMSPQHFGDGTRLSIL.

The chain combines TRBV6-1 with TRBJ2-7; the match to TRBD2 covers 11 bases. Germline CDR1 MNHNS, CDR2 SASEGT. The V gene end was trimmed by 6 bases and the J gene end by 1 base; junction bases not matched to a gene: 5. This CDR3 region has 15 residues. The CDR3 nucleotides read TGTGCCAGCAGACGAGGACTAGCGGGTTCCTACGAGCAGTACTTC. Amino acids: CASRRGLAGSYEQYF.

This clonotype appeared a few times. This chain joins TRBV7-2 and TRBJ1-1, with D unclear. The V end lost 5 bases, the J end lost 6 bases, and 10 bases lay between the germline ends. Germline lookup yields CDR1 SGHTA and CDR2 FQGNSA. The CDR3 sequence is 12 residues long. CDR3: CASSPRWAEAFF. In nucleotides, the CDR3 is TGTGCCAGCAGCCCGCGTTGGGCTGAAGCTTTCTTT.

The sample holds a few counts of this clonotype. The chain recombines TRBV13 with TRBJ2-4; possibly TRBD1 for D (6 bases). Germline V CDR1 and CDR2: PRHDT, FYEKMQ (reference sequence). The CDR3 is made up of 14 amino acids. V was clipped by 3 bases and J by 6 bases, with 12 bases between them. The DNA of the CDR3 is TGTGCCAGCAGCTTCGGGCAGGGGAGAAACATTCAGTACTTC. Its protein is CASSFGQGRNIQYF. The full variable domain, in which reference TRBV13 and TRBJ2-4 provide the parts outside the CDR3, is AAGVIQSPRHLIKEKRETATLKCYPIPRHDTVYWYQQGPGQDPQFLISFYEKMQSDKGSIPDRFSAQQFSDYHSELNMSSLELGDSALYFCASSFGQGRNIQYFGAGTRLSVL.

The chain has TRBV12-3 or TRBV12-4 and TRBJ2-3, with D unclear. The germline V and J ends were trimmed by 3 bases and 6 bases, with 7 bases remaining between them. The CDR3 is made up of 12 amino acids. The CDR3 spells CASSFNEDTQYF. The CDR3 DNA reads as TGTGCCAGCAGTTTCAATGAGGATACGCAGTATTTT.

The chain has TRBV9 and TRBJ1-2; D may be TRBD1 (5 bases). Trimming shortened V by 4 bases and J by 6 bases, and 16 bases separated the two germline ends. This CDR3 spans 14 amino acids. Looked up from germline, CDR1 is SGDLS and CDR2 is YYNGEE. Written as DNA, the CDR3 is TGTGCCAGCAGCACAACAATGCAGGGAGATGGCTACACCTTC. Translation: CASSTTMQGDGYTF. The whole variable domain, remainder taken from reference TRBV9 and TRBJ1-2, is DSGVTQTPKHLITATGQRVTLRCSPRSGDLSVYWYQQSLDQGLQFLIQYYNGEERAKGNILERFSAQQFPDLHSELNLSSLELGDSALYFCASSTTMQGDGYTFGSGTRLTVV.